This T cell receptor (beta chain) was observed in a study of CD8+ T cells in alopecia areata. Study outcomes and limitations: Clonality in lesional scalp, especially alopecia totalis/universalis, exceeded that of normal scalp.

Per the germline V gene, CDR1 is SEHNR and CDR2 is FQNEAQ (reference sequence). The CDR3 extends over 15 amino acids. This clone was seen a few times. Its antigen is undetermined. The junction and the germline gene differ at one end; a read error may be behind it. Reverse transcription of extracted RNA yielded cDNA, which provided the sequencing template. The table came from immunoSEQ multiplex PCR; TCRdb's copy has only in-frame clones and leaves some out. Among about 150,000 clones listed, more than 45% were seen once. Researchers picked out CD4+ and CD8+ T cells from PBMCs by sorting. The chain combines TRBV7-9 with TRBJ2-1, with TRBD1 matching 9 bases. Sequenced here: CD8+ T cells sorted from blood, sampled at week 0. This clonotype was obtained from a human donor with alopecia areata. The CDR3 spells CASSLATGGPLEQFF. The CDR3 DNA sequence: TGTGCCAGCAGCCTAGCGACAGGGGGTCCGCTGGAGCAGTTCTTC.